This T cell receptor beta chain comes out of a study of shared clonotypes between healthy human individuals. As defined, naive CD8 cells were CD45RO-negative and positively selected for CCR7, with terminally differentiated effector memory CD45RA+ cells excluded. Using immunoSEQ multiplex PCR, the repertoire was profiled, and TCRdb retains in-frame clones only, with some absent. The sample lists about 2,100,000 clones, just over 90% occurring once. J gave up 3 bases and V 7 bases, and 12 bases lay outside the gene matches. The CDR3 contains 15 residues. Germline loops: CDR1 MNHNS, CDR2 SASEGT. Sequencing was carried out using naive CD8+ T cells from PBMCs. This rearrangement joins TRBV6-1 to TRBJ2-7; 7 bases are shared with TRBD2. The receptor's source is a man aged 18-30 years in good health. Some clones in this sample may be carry-over from other donors' samples. CDR3 region: CASTLISGFGYEQYF. DNA of the CDR3: TGTGCCAGCACCCTAATTAGCGGGTTTGGCTACGAGCAGTACTTC.